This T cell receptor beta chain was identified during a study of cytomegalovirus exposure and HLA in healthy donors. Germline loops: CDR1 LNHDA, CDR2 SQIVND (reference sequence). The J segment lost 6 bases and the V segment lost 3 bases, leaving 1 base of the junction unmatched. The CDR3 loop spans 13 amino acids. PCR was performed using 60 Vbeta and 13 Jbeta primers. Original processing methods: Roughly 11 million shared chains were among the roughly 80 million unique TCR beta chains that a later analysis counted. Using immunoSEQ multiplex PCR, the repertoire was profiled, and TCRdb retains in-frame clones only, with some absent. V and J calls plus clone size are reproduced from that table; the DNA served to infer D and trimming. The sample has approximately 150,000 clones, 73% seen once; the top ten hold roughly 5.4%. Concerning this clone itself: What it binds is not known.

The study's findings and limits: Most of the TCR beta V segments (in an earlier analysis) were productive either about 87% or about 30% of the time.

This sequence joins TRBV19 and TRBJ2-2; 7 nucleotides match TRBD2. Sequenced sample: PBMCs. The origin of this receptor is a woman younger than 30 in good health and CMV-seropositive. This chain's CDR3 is CASSIRGAGELFF. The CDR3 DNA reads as TGTGCCAGTAGTATTCGGGGGGCCGGGGAGCTGTTTTTT.